This TCR beta chain was captured in a study of response to subunit inactivated influenza vaccine. TCRdb re-called the RT-PCR reads through MiXCR, storing one row per CDR3 protein. The sample comprises around 750,000 distinct CDR3 sequences, over 20% of which are singletons, and roughly a tenth rests with the top ten. Germline assignment: CDR1 ENHRY and CDR2 SYGVKD. The ends were cut back, 0 bases at V and 3 bases at J, with 9 bases in the middle. The CDR3 has 14 residues. The TCR comes from a man in his fifties or sixties who received an inactivated influenza vaccine. This chain connects TRBV10-3 to TRBJ2-7, with D tentatively TRBD1 or TRBD2 (5 bases each). The sample here was PBMCs from blood, taken more than 4 days after vaccination. CDR3 nucleotides: TGTGCCATCAGTGAGTCCGGGACCCACTACGAGCAGTACTTC. It specifies CAISESGTHYEQYF.